One and the same sample provided the 25 T cell receptor beta chains below, sequenced in a study of T cell changes during pregnancy in multiple sclerosis. Produced via immunoSEQ multiplex PCR; TCRdb's table is partial and in-frame only. Of around 30,000 clones listed, roughly 87% are singletons. The sequences come from CD8+ T cells from peripheral blood mononuclear cells, collected in the first trimester of pregnancy. Receptor source: a female donor with multiple sclerosis, enrolled in a pregnancy study.

The chain uses TRBV28 and TRBJ2-5, with 11 nucleotides matching TRBD2. CDR1 and CDR2 from the germline V gene are MDHEN and SYDVKM. Germline trimming cut 3 bases from V and 2 bases from J; bases unmatched to any gene: 11. The CDR3 runs to 18 residues. The CDR3 protein is CASSFPRTGTSGQETQYF. In DNA form, the CDR3 reads TGTGCCAGCAGTTTCCCCCGGACAGGGACTAGCGGACAAGAGACCCAGTACTTC.

The rearrangement links TRBV7-3 to TRBJ2-3, with D hard to call. The CDR3 consists of 15 residues. Trimming took 0 bases from V and 1 from J, leaving 8 bases between them. CDR1 and CDR2 (germline): SGHTA, FQGTGA. This chain's CDR3 is CASSLTAEGTDTQYF. DNA of the CDR3: TGTGCCAGCAGCTTAACCGCCGAGGGCACAGATACGCAGTATTTT.

This sequence joins TRBV5-6 and TRBJ1-6; TRBD1 matches 7 bases. V lost 4 bases and J lost 9; bases outside the gene matches: 13. The germline CDR1 and CDR2 sequences are SGHDT and YYEEEE. The CDR3 has 16 residues. The CDR3 loop reads CASSIETGWTSSPLHF. For the CDR3, the DNA is TGTGCCAGCAGCATAGAGACAGGGTGGACTTCTTCACCCCTCCACTTT.

The rearrangement joins TRBV11-1 to TRBJ2-1; 9 nucleotides line up with TRBD2. This CDR3 comprises 15 residues. Germline V lookup: CDR1 SGHAT, CDR2 FQDESV (reference sequence). J lost 8 bases, V lost 4 bases, and 9 bases had no gene match. The CDR3 DNA is TGTGCCAGCAGCTCAGTAGCGGGGGACGGCGATGAGCAGTTCTTC. Protein product: CASSSVAGDGDEQFF.

This clone has a single count. This rearrangement joins TRBV29-1 to TRBJ2-1; TRBD2 might be the D (5 bases). Looked up from germline, CDR1 is SQVTM and CDR2 is ANQGSEA. V was pared by 7 bases and J by 0 bases, with 16 bases between. This CDR3 is built from 15 residues. The CDR3, as DNA: TGCAGCGAGGGAATTGGGAGTTCCTCCTACAATGAGCAGTTCTTC. Its translation: CSEGIGSSSYNEQFF.

The rearrangement uses TRBV5-4 and TRBJ2-1; D gene ambiguous. Germline V gene sequence: CDR1 SGHNT, CDR2 YYREEE (reference sequence). This CDR3 spans 12 amino acids. V lost 5 bases and J lost 6, with 9 bases in between. CDR3 amino acids: CASRSGSNEQFF. CDR3 nucleotide sequence: TGTGCCAGCAGGTCAGGCTCCAATGAGCAGTTCTTC.

Of note for this clone: No DNA is shown, since the ends of the CDR3 on it are uncertain; the CDR3 is the one TCRdb lists. The chain links TRBV19 to TRBJ1-5. The germline V gene encodes CDR1 LNHDA and CDR2 SQIVND (reference sequence). The CDR3 is made up of 13 amino acids, end residues included. The CDR3: CASTSGSNQPQHF.

The V call is TRBV28, the J call TRBJ2-3, with TRBD1 matching 11 bases. Trimming at V came to 2 bases and at J to 4 bases, leaving 5 bases not matched to a gene. The CDR3 is 16 residues long. Per the germline V gene, CDR1 is MDHEN and CDR2 is SYDVKM. The CDR3 loop is CASSLLAGQGADTQYF. The DNA of the CDR3 is TGTGCCAGCAGTTTACTGGCGGGACAGGGGGCAGATACGCAGTATTTT. Full variable domain (rest looked up from reference TRBV28 and TRBJ2-3): DVKVTQSSRYLVKRTGEKVFLECVQDMDHENMFWYRQDPGLGLRLIYFSYDVKMKEKGDIPEGYSVSREKKERFSLILESASTNQTSMYLCASSLLAGQGADTQYFGPGTRLTVL.

The chain has TRBV28 and TRBJ1-5, with a tentative D call TRBD1 (6 bases). CDR1 and CDR2 from the germline V gene are MDHEN and SYDVKM. Trimming stripped 6 bases from V and 3 bases from J, with 15 bases between. The CDR3 loop spans 15 amino acids. The CDR3 sequence: CASSLDRSVNQPQHF. CDR3 DNA: TGTGCCAGCAGCCTTGACAGGTCCGTCAATCAGCCCCAGCATTTT.

The genes are TRBV10-3 and TRBJ1-1; the D gene is possibly TRBD1 (6 bases). V was trimmed by 3 bases and J by 7 bases, leaving 9 bases between them. Germline V gene lookup returns CDR1 ENHRY and CDR2 SYGVKD. The CDR3 is made up of 12 amino acids. CDR3 coding DNA: TGTGCCATCAGTGATAAAGGGGGTGAAGCTTTCTTT. Its translation: CAISDKGGEAFF.

This chain joins TRBV7-2 and TRBJ1-1; D ambiguous. CDR1 is SGHTA, CDR2 FQGNSA, per germline. The CDR3 loop spans 14 amino acids. V lost 5 bases to trimming and J lost 5 bases, with 15 bases between them. The CDR3 sequence: CASSPTRLRTEAFF. DNA of the CDR3: TGTGCCAGCAGCCCGACCCGGTTGAGGACTGAAGCTTTCTTT.

V and J are TRBV7-2 and TRBJ2-1; 7 nucleotides match TRBD2. Germline V gene sequence: CDR1 SGHTA, CDR2 FQGNSA. This CDR3 has 15 amino acids. J gave up 1 base and V 5 bases, and 5 bases lay outside the gene matches. The CDR3 loop reads CASSGGGLSYNEQFF. CDR3 nucleotides: TGTGCCAGCAGCGGGGGGGGACTATCCTACAATGAGCAGTTCTTC.

This chain joins TRBV19 and TRBJ1-5, with a possible D match to TRBD1 (5 bases). This CDR3 has 15 residues. Germline assignment: CDR1 LNHDA and CDR2 SQIVND (reference sequence). V was cut by 4 bases and J by 5 bases, with 15 bases left in between. For the CDR3, the DNA is TGTGCCAGTAGTACGCAGGGTGAGGCATATCAGCCCCAGCATTTT. Its protein is CASSTQGEAYQPQHF.

The chain carries TRBV7-9 and TRBJ2-5, with TRBD2 identical over 7 bases. Losses at the gene ends were 7 bases for V and 2 bases for J; bases not matched to a gene: 7. In germline, CDR1 is SEHNR, CDR2 FQNEAQ (reference sequence). This CDR3 contains 14 residues. In DNA form, the CDR3 reads TGTGCCAGCATGAGGGACTACCCTCAAGAGACCCAGTACTTC. As protein: CASMRDYPQETQYF.

This chain joins TRBV18 and TRBJ1-1; 9 nucleotides agree with TRBD1. Germline lookup yields CDR1 KGHSH and CDR2 LQKENI. The V segment lost 3 bases and the J segment 3 bases; nucleotides outside the gene matches: 2. This CDR3 is built from 14 residues. DNA of the CDR3: TGTGCCAGCTCACCCGACAGGGGGTACACTGAAGCTTTCTTT. Amino acid sequence: CASSPDRGYTEAFF.

This chain connects TRBV7-9 to TRBJ2-5; the match to TRBD2 covers 12 bases. The V and J ends lost 1 base and 7 bases, in that order; junction bases with no gene match: 7. Germline V gives CDR1 SEHNR, CDR2 FQNEAQ (reference sequence). This CDR3 is 16 amino acids long. CDR3 coding DNA: TGTGCCAGCAGCTTAGGCCTAGCGGGAGGGCCGGGGACCCAGTACTTC. Its protein product is CASSLGLAGGPGTQYF.

The chain uses TRBV7-2 and TRBJ1-1; maybe TRBD1 (6 bases). V gave up 2 bases and J gave up 0 bases, with 16 bases separating them. The CDR3 consists of 17 residues. Germline V CDR1 and CDR2: SGHTA, FQGNSA. The CDR3 protein is CASSLYLDRAMNTEAFF. The CDR3, as DNA: TGTGCCAGCAGCTTATACTTGGACAGAGCTATGAACACTGAAGCTTTCTTT.

This chain's CDR3 is CASSGTTSGAETQYF. The CDR3 nucleotides read TGTGCCAGCAGTGGCACCACTAGCGGGGCTGAGACCCAGTACTTC. This chain joins TRBV6-1 and TRBJ2-5, with 10 bases that match TRBD2. The J segment lost 5 bases and the V segment lost 4 bases, leaving 7 bases of the junction unmatched. Germline assignment: CDR1 MNHNS and CDR2 SASEGT. This CDR3 contains 15 residues.

This rearrangement joins TRBV6-5 to TRBJ1-2, with a tentative D call TRBD1 (6 bases). The CDR3 loop spans 16 amino acids. Trimming removed 2 bases from V and 2 bases from J, with 15 bases in between. Germline values: CDR1 MNHEY, CDR2 SVGAGI. The CDR3: CASSYDSGATNYGYTF. The DNA for the CDR3 is TGTGCCAGCAGTTACGATTCAGGGGCTACAAACTATGGCTACACCTTC.

CDR3: CASSSGQGIHEQYF. CDR3 sequence (DNA): TGTGCCAGCAGTTCGGGACAGGGAATCCACGAGCAGTACTTC. The chain is built from TRBV27 and TRBJ2-7, with 9 bases matching TRBD1. The J segment lost 5 bases and the V segment lost 4 bases, leaving 6 bases of the junction unmatched. Germline V gene sequence: CDR1 MNHEY, CDR2 SMNVEV (reference sequence). The CDR3 contains 14 residues.

The J gene is TRBJ2-7, the V gene TRBV15, with D tentatively TRBD2 (5 bases). In germline, CDR1 is LNHNV, CDR2 YYDKDF (reference sequence). Trimming took off 0 bases at V and 12 bases at J, with 15 bases between the two ends. CDR3 size: 13 residues. In DNA form, the CDR3 reads TGTGCCACCAGCAGAGATGAGGCTTCCGAGGGGTACTTC. It codes for CATSRDEASEGYF.

This clone was recorded once. The chain uses TRBV7-9 and TRBJ2-5, with 11 bases identical to TRBD2. Germline V gene lookup returns CDR1 SEHNR and CDR2 FQNEAQ (reference sequence). The CDR3 is made up of 18 amino acids. Unmatched junction bases numbered 14, after V lost 6 bases and J lost 2 bases. In DNA, the CDR3 is TGTGCCAGCAGTATGTTGGGACTAGCGGCTGGGGGACAAGAGACCCAGTACTTC. Translated: CASSMLGLAAGGQETQYF.

The chain has TRBV7-3 and TRBJ2-1; the match to TRBD1 covers 10 bases. Germline CDR1 is SGHTA and CDR2 is FQGTGA. Trimming took 2 bases from V and 5 from J; bases not matched to a gene: 0. The CDR3 is 14 residues long. This chain's CDR3 is CASSLGTGDNEQFF. DNA for the CDR3: TGTGCCAGCAGCTTAGGGACAGGGGACAATGAGCAGTTCTTC.

The V call is TRBV4-2, the J call TRBJ1-4; 8 bases align to TRBD1. Unmatched junction bases numbered 10, after V lost 3 bases and J lost 7 bases. CDR3 length equals 16 residues. CDR1 is LGHNA and CDR2 is YNFKEQ in the germline V gene. CDR3 in DNA: TGTGCCAGCAGCCAGGATGACAGGGGAGGATCTGAAAAACTGTTTTTT. Residues: CASSQDDRGGSEKLFF.

This clone was picked up one time. The chain has TRBV28 and TRBJ2-7; D is unclear. The germline V and J ends were trimmed by 6 bases and 1 base, with 16 bases remaining between them. The germline V gene has CDR1 MDHEN and CDR2 SYDVKM. The CDR3 spans 15 residues. The CDR3 protein is CASSLDFLGSYEQYF. The CDR3 region has the DNA TGTGCCAGCAGCCTCGACTTCTTAGGATCCTACGAGCAGTACTTC. Combining the CDR3 with reference TRBV28 and TRBJ2-7 gives the whole variable domain DVKVTQSSRYLVKRTGEKVFLECVQDMDHENMFWYRQDPGLGLRLIYFSYDVKMKEKGDIPEGYSVSREKKERFSLILESASTNQTSMYLCASSLDFLGSYEQYFGPGTRLTVT.